The 10 T cell receptor beta chains presented below share a single source sample, sequenced in a study of shared clonotypes between healthy human individuals. The protocol was immunoSEQ multiplex PCR, while the TCRdb copy is restricted to in-frame clones and leaves out a portion. Of 1.4 million or so clones detected, approximately 98.5% appear once; the ten largest clones hold 0.3% to 0.45%. Material for sequencing was naive CD4+ T cells sorted from blood. Subset indicated: CD45RA+ positively selected. Every receptor here comes from a man aged 25-45 years in good health.

V is TRBV10-3 and J is TRBJ2-3, with 15 bases matching TRBD2. The CDR3 extends over 19 amino acids. Per germline, CDR1 ENHRY and CDR2 SYGVKD. V dropped 4 bases and J dropped 0; count of bases not matched to a gene: 8. The CDR3 region has the DNA TGTGCCATCAGTGTGGGACTAGCGGGAGGCATTCCTAGCACAGATACGCAGTATTTT. Translation gives CAISVGLAGGIPSTDTQYF.

The CDR3 DNA is TGCGCCAGCAGCTTGGTTACTAGCGGGAGGGCCCGTGGCGAGACCCAGTACTTC. Translation gives CASSLVTSGRARGETQYF. The V call is TRBV5-1, the J call TRBJ2-5; 13 bases line up with TRBD2. V was clipped by 0 bases and J by 5 bases; unmatched bases: 10. Germline V gives CDR1 SGHRS, CDR2 YFSETQ. CDR3 length equals 18 residues.

The rearrangement joins TRBV1 to TRBJ2-2; the tabulated D call, TRBD1, remains unverified against the DNA. TRBV1 is designated a pseudogene. This CDR3 comprises 16 residues. CDR3 bases: TGCACCAGCAGCCAAGGGAGGGACAGGGTATCCGGGGAGCTGTTTTTT. Its translation: CTSSQGRDRVSGELFF.

The chain combines TRBV2 with TRBJ2-3; D is possibly TRBD1 (5 bases). The CDR3 is 13 residues long. V dropped 8 bases and J dropped 0 bases, with 9 bases sitting between them. Germline V gene data show CDR1 as SNHLY and CDR2 as FYNNEI. The CDR3 sequence: CASHDSSTDTQYF. For the CDR3, the DNA is TGTGCCAGCCACGACAGTAGCACAGATACGCAGTATTTT. Full variable domain (remainder filled in from reference TRBV2 and TRBJ2-3): EPEVTQTPSHQVTQMGQEVILRCVPISNHLYFYWYRQILGQKVEFLVSFYNNEISEKSEIFDDQFSVERPDGSNFTLKIRSTKLEDSAMYFCASHDSSTDTQYFGPGTRLTVL.

The chain uses TRBV7-2 and TRBJ2-1; 8 positions match TRBD2. CDR1 is SGHTA, CDR2 FQGNSA, per germline. CDR3 length equals 11 residues. V was pared by 6 bases and J by 16 bases, with 8 bases of the junction left unmatched. The chain's CDR3 is CASRTGTSPFF. As DNA, the CDR3 is TGTGCCAGCAGAACCGGGACTAGTCCCTTCTTC. Looking up the rest from reference TRBV7-2 and TRBJ2-1 gives the full variable domain: GAGVSQSPSNKVTEKGKDVELRCDPISGHTALYWYRQSLGQGLEFLIYFQGNSAPDKSGLPSDRFSAERTGGSVSTLTIQRTQQEDSAVYLCASRTGTSPFFGPGTRLTVL.

V is TRBV15 and J is TRBJ2-5; 7 nucleotides match TRBD1. CDR1 and CDR2 from the germline V gene are LNHNV and YYDKDF (reference sequence). The J segment lost 8 bases and the V segment lost 3 bases, leaving 6 bases of the junction unmatched. The CDR3 totals 13 residues. The DNA for the CDR3 is TGTGCCACCAGCAGGGAACAGGGGTTTACCCAGTACTTC. Amino acids: CATSREQGFTQYF. Combining the CDR3 with reference TRBV15 and TRBJ2-5 gives the whole variable domain DAMVIQNPRYQVTQFGKPVTLSCSQTLNHNVMYWYQQKSSQAPKLLFHYYDKDFNNEADTPDNFQSRRPNTSFCFLDIRSPGLGDTAMYLCATSREQGFTQYFGPGTRLLVL.

This clone appeared a single time. The rearrangement links TRBV5-1 to TRBJ2-7; D not certain. The length of the CDR3 is 13 residues. Germline lookup yields CDR1 SGHRS and CDR2 YFSETQ. Trimming shortened V by 0 bases and J by 1 base, and 5 bases separated the two germline ends. The CDR3 DNA reads as TGCGCCAGCAGCTTGGAACTTTCCTACGAGCAGTACTTC. Protein product: CASSLELSYEQYF. Together with reference TRBV5-1 and TRBJ2-7, the CDR3 gives the full variable domain: KAGVTQTPRYLIKTRGQQVTLSCSPISGHRSVSWYQQTPGQGLQFLFEYFSETQRNKGNFPGRFSGRQFSNSRSEMNVSTLELGDSALYLCASSLELSYEQYFGPGTRLTVT.

The chain employs TRBV4-3 and TRBJ2-3; 8 bases line up with TRBD1. Germline-derived CDR1 and CDR2 are LGHNA and YSLEER. V lost 3 bases, J lost 0 bases, and 2 bases stayed unmatched. The length of the CDR3 is 15 residues. This CDR3 reads CASSHYRGSTDTQYF. The DNA for the CDR3 is TGCGCCAGCAGCCATTACAGGGGGAGCACAGATACGCAGTATTTT.

V usage is TRBV21-1 and J usage is TRBJ1-5; TRBD1, the D gene given by the table, was not confirmed from the DNA. TRBV21-1 is classified as a pseudogene. This CDR3 comprises 18 residues. The CDR3 region has the DNA TGTGCCAGCAGCAAAAGAGAAGGGGGTAGGGGGCAGAGTCAGCCCCAGCATTTT. Encoded protein: CASSKREGGRGQSQPQHF.

The V and J genes are TRBV18 and TRBJ1-5, with 9 positions matching TRBD1. The CDR3 is made up of 16 amino acids. Trimming at V came to 4 bases and at J to 0 bases, leaving 4 bases not matched to a gene. Germline CDR1 and CDR2: KGHSH and LQKENI. The CDR3 coding sequence is TGTGCCAGCTCACACGGGACAGGGCCTAGCAATCAGCCCCAGCATTTT. Translation gives CASSHGTGPSNQPQHF.